The subject of this entry is one T cell receptor (beta chain). This record belongs to a study of T cell changes during pregnancy in multiple sclerosis. Method: immunoSEQ multiplex PCR; TCRdb's copy keeps in-frame clones and lacks some. The table has under 100,000 clones, 94% seen once; the top ten hold roughly 2.5%. This specimen was peripheral blood, taken in the third trimester of pregnancy. The receptor comes from a female donor with multiple sclerosis, enrolled in a pregnancy study.

The CDR3 DNA reads as TGTGCCAGCAGCTTCGGGAACAATGAGCAGTTCTTC. It is translated as CASSFGNNEQFF. The J gene is TRBJ2-1, the V gene TRBV7-6; D perhaps matches TRBD2 (5 bases). The CDR3 is made up of 12 amino acids. V was clipped by 3 bases and J by 5 bases, with 5 bases between them. Germline loops: CDR1 SGHVS, CDR2 FNYEAQ.